The 6 T cell receptor beta chains given below trace back to one sample, sequenced in a study of T-cell reconstitution after alpha-beta-depleted transplantation in children. Preparation of the TCRbeta library used unique molecular identifiers. One entry per CDR3 protein, called by TCRdb with MiXCR from the PCR reads. The sample lists about 300,000 distinct CDR3 sequences; about a tenth were seen once. This sample comprised PBMCs, obtained before TCRalphabeta/CD19-depleted stem cell transplant. These receptors were obtained from a boy younger than two with acute myeloid leukemia, due to receive a stem cell transplant.

This clonotype appeared many times. The gene calls are TRBV9 and TRBJ2-3; D is possibly TRBD2 (6 bases). V was pared by 0 bases and J by 2 bases, with 10 bases between. CDR1 SGDLS and CDR2 YYNGEE come from the germline V gene. The CDR3 length is 15 residues. The chain's CDR3 is CASSVGSGLTDTQYF. The CDR3 bases are TGTGCCAGCAGCGTAGGGAGCGGGCTCACAGATACGCAGTATTTT.

As to this clonotype: Since a much larger clone is just one base distant, this may be a read error. V usage is TRBV27 and J usage is TRBJ2-7; no definite D call. This CDR3 is 15 amino acids long. Germline V gene lookup returns CDR1 MNHEY and CDR2 SMNVEV (reference sequence). With 2 bases removed from V and 0 bases from J, the gap between germline ends came to 11 bases. The CDR3 region is CASSLRSGYSYEQYF. Here the CDR3 DNA reads TGTGCCAGCAGTTTACGGTCCGGGTACTCCTACGAGCAGTACTTC.

This clonotype was seen many times. J is TRBJ1-1 and V is TRBV6-1; D is unclear. Germline V gene data show CDR1 as MNHNS and CDR2 as SASEGT. The V end was cut by 7 bases, the J end by 1 base, with 10 bases between. The CDR3 consists of 13 residues. The CDR3 reads CASTWRRNTEAFF. The CDR3 DNA reads TGTGCCAGCACCTGGCGGAGGAACACTGAAGCTTTCTTT.

The CDR3 is CSASPPSGGPSYNEQFF. CDR3 coding DNA: TGCAGTGCTAGTCCCCCTAGCGGGGGGCCATCCTACAATGAGCAGTTCTTC. This chain uses TRBV20-1 with TRBJ2-1, with TRBD2 matching over 11 bases. Germline CDR1 and CDR2: DFQATT and SNEGSKA (reference sequence). The CDR3 consists of 17 residues. The J segment lost 1 base and the V segment lost 3 bases, leaving 8 bases of the junction unmatched.

Many counts were recorded for this clonotype. V gene TRBV29-1 combines with J gene TRBJ2-2; no clear D gene. The V end was cut by 2 bases, the J end by 3 bases, with 4 bases between. Germline loops: CDR1 SQVTM, CDR2 ANQGSEA. The CDR3 runs to 12 residues. The CDR3 nucleotides read TGCAGCGTTGAACAGTACACCGGGGAGCTGTTTTTT. Its protein is CSVEQYTGELFF.

This clonotype was picked up many times. The chain joins TRBV5-1 to TRBJ2-5; 7 bases map to TRBD1. Trimming at V came to 0 bases and at J to 2 bases, leaving 10 bases not matched to a gene. CDR3 length: 17 amino acids. Germline values: CDR1 SGHRS, CDR2 YFSETQ. The CDR3 here is CASSLVLLGQLQETQYF. For the CDR3, the DNA is TGCGCCAGCAGCTTGGTTTTATTGGGACAGCTTCAAGAGACCCAGTACTTC.